Presented here are 32 T cell receptor beta chains from one specimen sequenced in a study of blood T cell repertoires in COVID-19. The method was immunoSEQ multiplex PCR; TCRdb's version includes in-frame clones alone and lacks a portion of them. Seen here are about 50,000 clones, more than 85% observed once, and the top ten hold roughly 10%. Source material: peripheral blood. The origin of the receptors is a woman older than 75 with acute or convalescent COVID-19.

Remarks on this clone: This sample includes further DNA sequences coding for the same CDR3. The gene calls are TRBV12-3 or TRBV12-4 and TRBJ1-4; D is uncertain. This CDR3 comprises 12 residues. Trimming removed 6 bases at V and 5 bases at J, with 7 bases between. CDR3 region: CASRRGNEKLFF. In DNA, the CDR3 is TGTGCCAGCAGACGCGGAAATGAAAAACTGTTTTTT.

Only one count was recorded for this clone. This chain connects TRBV30 to TRBJ1-2; D is unclear. This CDR3 spans 15 amino acids. V gave up 3 bases and J gave up 4 bases, with 18 bases separating them. Germline V CDR1 and CDR2: GTSNPN, SVGIG (reference sequence). CDR3 amino acids: CAWSPRPGTGYGYTF. DNA of the CDR3: TGTGCCTGGAGCCCACGCCCGGGAACGGGCTATGGCTACACCTTC. Using reference TRBV30 and TRBJ1-2 for the parts outside the CDR3, the full variable domain is SQTIHQWPATLVQPVGSPLSLECTVEGTSNPNLYWYRQAAGRGLQLLFYSVGIGQISSEVPQNLSASRPQDRQFILSSKKLLLSDSGFYLCAWSPRPGTGYGYTFGSGTRLTVV.

This clone was counted once. The genes are TRBV27 and TRBJ2-1, with 7 positions matching TRBD2. Germline V gene sequence: CDR1 MNHEY, CDR2 SMNVEV (reference sequence). Germline trimming cut 0 bases from V and 2 bases from J; bases unmatched to any gene: 4. CDR3 size: 16 residues. CDR3 sequence reads: CASSLSGLAAYNEQFF. CDR3 DNA sequence: TGTGCCAGCAGTTTATCGGGGCTAGCGGCCTACAATGAGCAGTTCTTC.

V and J are TRBV7-9 and TRBJ1-3; 9 bases agree with TRBD1. With V trimmed by 2 bases and J by 9 bases, 2 bases remained unmatched. The CDR3 is 13 residues long. CDR1 is SEHNR, CDR2 FQNEAQ, per germline (reference sequence). CDR3 sequence (DNA): TGTGCCAGCAGCTTAACAGGGGGCCCCACCATATATTTT. Translating gives CASSLTGGPTIYF.

This clone was seen only a few times. This chain connects TRBV11-3 to TRBJ1-1, with D perhaps matching TRBD1 (5 bases). Per the germline V gene, CDR1 is SGHNT and CDR2 is YENEEA. This CDR3 has 13 amino acids. V was shortened by 3 bases and J by 1 base, with 6 bases between the two germline ends. CDR3 in amino acids: CASSLGGNTEAFF. The CDR3 DNA sequence: TGTGCCAGCAGCTTGGGGGGGAACACTGAAGCTTTCTTT.

This chain links TRBV6-5 with TRBJ1-1; the D gene is possibly TRBD1 (5 bases). CDR1 and CDR2 from the germline V gene are MNHEY and SVGAGI. This CDR3 is built from 14 residues. V gave up 2 bases and J gave up 3 bases, with 10 bases separating them. The CDR3 spells CASSYAGVDTEAFF. CDR3 DNA sequence: TGTGCCAGCAGTTACGCGGGGGTGGACACTGAAGCTTTCTTT.

The rearrangement uses TRBV5-1 and TRBJ2-2, with 8 bases matching TRBD1. CDR1 and CDR2 (germline): SGHRS, YFSETQ. With 4 bases clipped from V and 0 bases from J, the junction kept 2 bases outside the gene matches. This CDR3 comprises 15 residues. The CDR3 bases are TGCGCCAGCAGCCCGGACAGGGCGAACACCGGGGAGCTGTTTTTT. Translated: CASSPDRANTGELFF. The full variable domain, with the rest looked up from reference TRBV5-1 and TRBJ2-2, is KAGVTQTPRYLIKTRGQQVTLSCSPISGHRSVSWYQQTPGQGLQFLFEYFSETQRNKGNFPGRFSGRQFSNSRSEMNVSTLELGDSALYLCASSPDRANTGELFFGEGSRLTVL.

The chain combines TRBV2 with TRBJ1-5; unclear D gene. This CDR3 contains 18 residues. Germline V gives CDR1 SNHLY, CDR2 FYNNEI. Between the trimmed V and J ends, which lost 5 bases and 0 bases, there was a span of 20 bases. This CDR3 reads CASSRSNPGGYSNQPQHF. Written as DNA, the CDR3 is TGTGCCAGCAGTCGTTCGAACCCAGGAGGATATAGCAATCAGCCCCAGCATTTT.

This clone was seen only once. The genes are TRBV11-2 and TRBJ1-4; no clear D. Per the germline V gene, CDR1 is SGHAT and CDR2 is FQNNGV. This CDR3 is 15 amino acids long. V was shortened by 5 bases and J by 6 bases, with 16 bases between the two germline ends. CDR3 in amino acids: CASSKDGGRDEKLFF. The CDR3 coding sequence is TGTGCCAGCAGCAAAGATGGAGGTCGGGATGAAAAACTGTTTTTT.

The gene calls are TRBV4-3 and TRBJ2-1; 7 bases are shared with TRBD2. The CDR3 has 17 amino acids. Germline V lookup: CDR1 LGHNA, CDR2 YSLEER. The junction had 12 bases not matched to a gene; V was cut back by 0 bases and J by 7 bases. CDR3 residues: CASSQDQGGSALNEQFF. The DNA of the CDR3 is TGCGCCAGCAGCCAAGATCAAGGCGGGAGTGCCTTGAATGAGCAGTTCTTC.

The V call is TRBV7-2, the J call TRBJ2-7, with 12 bases lining up with TRBD2. This CDR3 has 16 residues. V was pared by 5 bases and J by 4 bases, with 9 bases of the junction left unmatched. Germline V gene sequence: CDR1 SGHTA, CDR2 FQGNSA. CDR3 protein: CASSPASGRAPYEQYF. CDR3 bases: TGTGCCAGCAGCCCAGCTAGCGGGAGGGCCCCGTACGAGCAGTACTTC.

The chain carries TRBV27 and TRBJ2-1; TRBD2 might be the D (5 bases). This CDR3 is built from 15 residues. Germline CDR1 and CDR2: MNHEY and SMNVEV (reference sequence). V lost 5 bases to trimming and J lost 5 bases, with 16 bases between them. The CDR3 nucleotides read TGTGCCAGCAGTAAACAGCGGCCTAGGCACAATGAGCAGTTCTTC. It is translated as CASSKQRPRHNEQFF.

The chain recombines TRBV12-3 or TRBV12-4 with TRBJ1-1; a weak D match, TRBD1 (5 bases). The CDR3 is made up of 12 amino acids. V was cut by 6 bases and J by 5 bases, with 10 bases left in between. The CDR3: CASRGLGTEAFF. The CDR3 region has the DNA TGTGCCAGCAGGGGGCTAGGGACTGAAGCTTTCTTT.

Note on this clone: The limits of the CDR3 on the DNA are not certain, so only TCRdb's listed CDR3 is given. The chain employs TRBV21-1 and TRBJ2-3; TRBD2, the D gene given by the table, was not confirmed from the DNA. TRBV21-1 is a known pseudogene. The CDR3 is 17 amino acids in total, end residues counted. The CDR3 sequence: CASSKVASGSGTDTQYF.

A single count supports this clone. The genes are TRBV18 and TRBJ1-5; D perhaps matches TRBD1 (6 bases). In germline, CDR1 is KGHSH, CDR2 LQKENI. CDR3 length: 13 residues. The V gene lost 5 bases and the J gene lost 5 bases, with 10 bases spanning the gap. CDR3 in amino acids: CASSKDSDQPQHF. The DNA for the CDR3 is TGTGCCAGCTCAAAGGACAGTGATCAGCCCCAGCATTTT. Together with reference TRBV18 and TRBJ1-5, the CDR3 gives the full variable domain: NAGVMQNPRHLVRRRGQEARLRCSPMKGHSHVYWYRQLPEEGLKFMVYLQKENIIDESGMPKERFSAEFPKEGPSILRIQQVVRGDSAAYFCASSKDSDQPQHFGDGTRLSIL.

Comments on this clone: One end of the junction fails to match germline, which may point to a read error. The rearrangement links TRBV7-2 to TRBJ2-7, with 10 bases fitting TRBD2. Looked up from germline, CDR1 is SGHTA and CDR2 is FQGNSA. The CDR3 runs 14 residues. The CDR3 is CASSLAGAPYEQYF. As DNA, the CDR3 is TGTGCCAGCAGCCTAGCGGGAGCCCCCTACGAGCAGTACTTC.

This clone has only a few counts. V and J are TRBV7-8 and TRBJ2-1; 10 bases line up with TRBD2. The CDR3 spans 15 residues. Germline CDR1 reads SGHVS; CDR2 reads FQNEAQ. V lost 5 bases to trimming and J lost 5 bases; unmatched junction nucleotides: 6. CDR3 sequence reads: CASSEREGLDNEQFF. CDR3 DNA sequence: TGTGCCAGCAGCGAGCGGGAGGGCCTGGACAATGAGCAGTTCTTC.

This chain uses TRBV18 with TRBJ2-3; 7 bases map to TRBD1. Germline trimming cut 2 bases from V and 0 bases from J; bases unmatched to any gene: 5. Germline V lookup: CDR1 KGHSH, CDR2 LQKENI. CDR3 size: 16 residues. CDR3 nucleotide sequence: TGTGCCAGCTCACCATGGACAGGAACTAGCACAGATACGCAGTATTTT. Its translation is CASSPWTGTSTDTQYF.

The CDR3 loop reads CASSLGAGLATDTQYF. The CDR3, as DNA: TGTGCCAGCAGCTTGGGAGCCGGACTAGCTACAGATACGCAGTATTTT. V is TRBV5-4 and J is TRBJ2-3; 8 bases are shared with TRBD2. J lost 3 bases, V lost 0 bases, and 6 bases had no gene match. Germline lookup yields CDR1 SGHNT and CDR2 YYREEE (reference sequence). The CDR3 contains 16 residues. Supplemented by reference TRBV5-4 and TRBJ2-3, the full variable domain reads ETGVTQSPTHLIKTRGQQVTLRCSSQSGHNTVSWYQQALGQGPQFIFQYYREEENGRGNFPPRFSGLQFPNYSSELNVNALELDDSALYLCASSLGAGLATDTQYFGPGTRLTVL.

The rearrangement uses TRBV12-3 or TRBV12-4 and TRBJ1-1; D gene ambiguous. The CDR3 runs to 11 residues. V shed 5 bases and J shed 7 bases, with 8 bases lying between them. The CDR3 here is CASSLIGEAFF. The CDR3 DNA sequence: TGTGCCAGCAGTCTCATCGGTGAAGCTTTCTTT.

The CDR3 region is CASSATSFGELFF. CDR3 nucleotide sequence: TGTGCCAGCAGCGCTACTAGCTTCGGGGAGCTGTTTTTT. This chain connects TRBV4-2 to TRBJ2-2; D might be TRBD2 (6 bases). The CDR3 is made up of 13 amino acids. V shed 5 bases and J shed 7 bases, with 11 bases lying between them. Germline V gene data show CDR1 as LGHNA and CDR2 as YNFKEQ.

The chain recombines TRBV3-1 (or the pseudogene TRBV3-2) with TRBJ2-7; a weak D match, TRBD2 (6 bases). V lost 2 bases and J lost 4, with 21 bases in between. From germline, CDR1 is LGHDT and CDR2 YNNKEL (reference sequence). CDR3 size: 17 residues. As DNA, the CDR3 is TGTGCCAGCAGCCAAAGGGTTACAGGAGGGCCTTCGTACGAGCAGTACTTC. Protein sequence: CASSQRVTGGPSYEQYF.

This clone has only one observation. The CDR3 DNA sequence: TGTGCCAGCAGCTTAGCCCCGAGCCAGGCCTACGAGCAGTACTTC. It specifies CASSLAPSQAYEQYF. The chain uses TRBV7-2 and TRBJ2-7; D uncertain. Trimming removed 0 bases from V and 2 bases from J, with 11 bases in between. The CDR3 runs 15 residues. Germline V CDR1 and CDR2: SGHTA, FQGNSA.

The chain recombines TRBV30 with TRBJ2-4; D perhaps matches TRBD2 (6 bases). The ends were cut back, 0 bases at V and 3 bases at J, with 12 bases in the middle. CDR3 size: 15 residues. Germline V CDR1 and CDR2: GTSNPN, SVGIG (reference sequence). CDR3 coding DNA: TGTGCCTGGAGTGTACGCGGGACCTACAAAAACATTCAGTACTTC. Its translation: CAWSVRGTYKNIQYF.

The J gene is TRBJ1-2, the V gene TRBV12-3 or TRBV12-4; tentative D call: TRBD1 (5 bases). V was pared by 4 bases and J by 5 bases, with 11 bases between. The CDR3 extends over 13 amino acids. CDR3: CASSSVQGYGYTF. Written as DNA, the CDR3 is TGTGCCAGCAGTTCGGTGCAGGGTTATGGCTACACCTTC.

The CDR3 nucleotides read TGTGCCAGTGACGACAGGGACAATCAGCCCCAGCATTTT. It yields the protein CASDDRDNQPQHF. V and J are TRBV19 and TRBJ1-5, with 7 bases that match TRBD1. CDR3 length: 13 residues. V trimming: 8 bases; J trimming: 3 bases; junction bases outside the gene matches: 4. CDR1 is LNHDA, CDR2 SQIVND, per germline (reference sequence).

J is TRBJ2-3 and V is TRBV5-1, with D unresolved. Germline lookup yields CDR1 SGHRS and CDR2 YFSETQ. This CDR3 spans 12 amino acids. V shed 6 bases and J shed 4 bases, with 9 bases lying between them. For the CDR3, the DNA is TGCGCCAGCACCCAACAATCAGATACGCAGTATTTT. It specifies CASTQQSDTQYF. The full variable domain, completed using reference TRBV5-1 and TRBJ2-3, is KAGVTQTPRYLIKTRGQQVTLSCSPISGHRSVSWYQQTPGQGLQFLFEYFSETQRNKGNFPGRFSGRQFSNSRSEMNVSTLELGDSALYLCASTQQSDTQYFGPGTRLTVL.

The chain is built from TRBV6-5 and TRBJ2-2; 9 bases agree with TRBD1. The CDR3 covers 15 residues. With V trimmed by 8 bases and J by 4 bases, 8 bases remained unmatched. In germline, CDR1 is MNHEY, CDR2 SVGAGI. The CDR3: CASLRTGAVTGELFF. The DNA of the CDR3 is TGTGCCAGCCTTCGGACAGGGGCGGTCACCGGGGAGCTGTTTTTT.

The V and J genes are TRBV19 and TRBJ1-5, with 9 nucleotides matching TRBD1. The CDR3 is made up of 13 amino acids. The germline CDR1 and CDR2 sequences are LNHDA and SQIVND (reference sequence). V trimming: 9 bases; J trimming: 7 bases; junction bases outside the gene matches: 7. The CDR3 region has the DNA TGTGCCAGCTCCGGGACAGGGAGGCAGCCCCAGCATTTT. Residues: CASSGTGRQPQHF.

The V and J genes are TRBV5-1 and TRBJ2-7; possible D gene TRBD1, 6 bases. The CDR3 extends over 13 amino acids. Trimming pared 1 base from V and 6 bases from J, leaving 11 bases between. CDR1 and CDR2 from the germline V gene are SGHRS and YFSETQ. CDR3 nucleotide sequence: TGCGCCAGCAGCTTGTATACAGGGACCGAGCAGTACTTC. It yields the protein CASSLYTGTEQYF.

The chain couples TRBV27 to TRBJ1-5, with D unclear. The V gene's germline CDR1 is MNHEY and CDR2 SMNVEV (reference sequence). The CDR3 runs to 16 residues. V was trimmed by 5 bases and J by 5 bases, leaving 19 bases between them. The CDR3 sequence: CASSPIAKGVHQPQHF. The CDR3, as DNA: TGTGCCAGCAGTCCTATCGCGAAGGGAGTGCATCAGCCCCAGCATTTT.

The chain has TRBV6-5 and TRBJ1-6; tentatively, D is TRBD1 (5 bases). Deletions cut 5 bases from V and 6 bases from J, with 14 bases between. The germline V gene has CDR1 MNHEY and CDR2 SVGAGI. CDR3 length equals 15 residues. CDR3 sequence (DNA): TGTGCCAGCAGTACACGAGGGACTTCTAATTCACCCCTCCACTTT. Protein: CASSTRGTSNSPLHF.